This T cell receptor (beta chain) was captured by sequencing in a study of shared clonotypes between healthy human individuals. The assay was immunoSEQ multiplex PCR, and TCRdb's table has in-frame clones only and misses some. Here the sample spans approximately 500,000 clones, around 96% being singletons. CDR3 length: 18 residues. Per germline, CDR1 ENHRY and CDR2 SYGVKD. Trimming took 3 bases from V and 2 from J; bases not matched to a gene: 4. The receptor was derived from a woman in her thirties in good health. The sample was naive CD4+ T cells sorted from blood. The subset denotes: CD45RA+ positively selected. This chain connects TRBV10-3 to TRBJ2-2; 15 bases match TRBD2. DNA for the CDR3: TGTGCCATCAGTGAAGGACTAGCGGGAGGGTACAACACCGGGGAGCTGTTTTTT. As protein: CAISEGLAGGYNTGELFF.